This record covers a single T cell receptor beta chain. Its antigen remains unidentified. This sample is part of a study of Ad26.COV2.S vaccination and SARS-CoV-2 variants. Sequencing used immunoSEQ multiplex PCR; TCRdb keeps in-frame clones, though not all of them. Among about 420,000 clones, roughly 88% were seen once, and the ten largest hold around 3.6%. Regarding treatment: roughly 18 received Ad26.COV2.S at low or high dose, single or two shots; 5 received placebo; per-sample allocation not given. Samples were taken on day 63 after the first vaccine or placebo injection. Study findings and constraints: The TCR breadth and depth analyses may have understated or missed part of the total T cell responses.

This CDR3 spans 13 amino acids. Trimming removed 4 bases at V and 4 bases at J, with 10 bases between. The germline V gene has CDR1 SGHTA and CDR2 FQGNSA. This material consisted of peripheral blood, taken in a trial of Ad26.COV2.S vaccine versus placebo. This clonotype originated in a person aged 18-65 years who received the Ad26.COV2.S COVID-19 vaccine or a placebo. The chain employs TRBV7-2 and TRBJ1-1, with D tentatively TRBD1 (6 bases). In DNA, the CDR3 is TGTGCCAGCAGCTCGAACAGGGTCACTGAAGCTTTCTTT. The encoded protein is CASSSNRVTEAFF.